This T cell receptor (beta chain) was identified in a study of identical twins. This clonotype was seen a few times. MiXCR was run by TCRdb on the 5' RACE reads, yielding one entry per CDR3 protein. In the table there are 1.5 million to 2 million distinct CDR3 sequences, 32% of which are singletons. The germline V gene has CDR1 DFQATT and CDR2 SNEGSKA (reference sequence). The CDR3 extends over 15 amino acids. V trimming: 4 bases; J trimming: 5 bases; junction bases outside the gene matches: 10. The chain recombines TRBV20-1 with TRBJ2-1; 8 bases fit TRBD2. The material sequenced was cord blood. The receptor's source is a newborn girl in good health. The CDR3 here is CSATPTSVGHNEQFF. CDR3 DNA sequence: TGCAGTGCTACCCCGACTAGCGTAGGCCACAATGAGCAGTTCTTC.